This passage covers 15 T cell receptor beta chains from one sample sequenced in a study of cytotoxic CD8 clonotypes in ibrutinib-treated CLL (dated by TCRdb to about 2021). The method was the immunoSEQ multiplex PCR assay. Sourced from immuneACCESS, this table was stored by TCRdb with only in-frame sequences that have V and J called. A share of the clones is absent; for the studies checked, an unresolved V gene accounts for under half, and the remainder has no known explanation. The sample data list approximately 300,000 clones, and around four fifths of these were observed just once. Clones ranked in the top ten supply 6.5% to 8.5% of the sample. The material was PBMCs, obtained before ibrutinib treatment. These receptors all stem from a human donor with chronic lymphocytic leukemia.

This clone was found a few times. This same CDR3 is encoded by further DNA sequences in the sample. The CDR3 loop reads CAWSVSSGNTIYF. The CDR3 DNA sequence: TGTGCCTGGAGTGTCAGCTCTGGAAACACCATATATTTT. The chain joins TRBV30 to TRBJ1-3; no clear D. The CDR3 runs to 13 residues. Trimming took 0 bases from V and 0 from J, leaving 3 bases between them. From germline, CDR1 is GTSNPN and CDR2 SVGIG (reference sequence).

CDR3 loop: CASSQGSRGYEQYF. DNA of the CDR3: TGCGCCAGCAGCCAAGGATCTAGGGGATACGAGCAGTACTTC. The chain joins TRBV4-1 to TRBJ2-7, with a tentative D call TRBD1 (5 bases). The germline V gene has CDR1 MGHRA and CDR2 YSYEKL. V was clipped by 1 base and J by 4 bases, with 11 bases between them. The CDR3 spans 14 residues.

This chain links TRBV6-5 with TRBJ1-5; weak D call: TRBD1 (6 bases). Trimming stripped 4 bases from V and 9 bases from J, with 13 bases between. This CDR3 is built from 13 residues. Germline V CDR1 and CDR2: MNHEY, SVGAGI. In DNA form, the CDR3 reads TGTGCCAGCAGTTGGTCCCTACAGGGGCCCCAGCATTTT. Translation gives CASSWSLQGPQHF.

A remark on this clone: Given a far larger clone just one base away, this is likely a sequencing read error. Other DNA sequences in this specimen translate into the identical CDR3. The J gene is TRBJ2-7, the V gene TRBV11-2; tentatively, D is TRBD2 (6 bases). Germline V CDR1 and CDR2: SGHAT, FQNNGV. Trimming pared 4 bases from V and 2 bases from J, leaving 12 bases between. This CDR3 is built from 14 residues. The CDR3 sequence is CASSSIAGTYEQYF. As DNA, the CDR3 is TGTGCCAGCAGCTCCATCGCGGGGACCTACGAGCAGTACTTC.

The genes are TRBV5-1 and TRBJ2-1; 11 positions agree with TRBD1. The CDR3 has 15 residues. Germline V CDR1 and CDR2: SGHRS, YFSETQ. With 4 bases clipped from V and 9 bases from J, the junction kept 9 bases outside the gene matches. The CDR3 loop reads CASSPSGQGAGEQFF. In nucleotides, the CDR3 is TGCGCCAGCAGCCCATCAGGACAGGGGGCGGGTGAGCAGTTCTTC.

V is TRBV4-1 and J is TRBJ2-1, with 8 bases that match TRBD2. The trim removed 0 bases at V and 4 bases at J, leaving 2 bases unmatched. Per the germline V gene, CDR1 is MGHRA and CDR2 is YSYEKL. The CDR3 loop spans 15 amino acids. CDR3 protein: CASSQELAGYNEQFF. The DNA of the CDR3 is TGCGCCAGCAGCCAAGAGCTAGCGGGTTACAATGAGCAGTTCTTC.

The J gene is TRBJ2-7, the V gene TRBV4-1, with TRBD2 matching 10 bases. CDR1 and CDR2 from the germline V gene are MGHRA and YSYEKL. Trimming cost V 4 bases and J 6 bases; bases outside gene matches: 9. The CDR3 loop spans 15 amino acids. The CDR3 DNA is TGCGCCAGCAGCCCTCTAGCGGGAGAGAGGTTCGAGCAGTACTTC. It yields the protein CASSPLAGERFEQYF.

J is TRBJ2-3 and V is TRBV10-3, with TRBD1 matching over 8 bases. CDR1 ENHRY and CDR2 SYGVKD come from the germline V gene. This CDR3 has 15 amino acids. Losses at the gene ends were 6 bases for V and 4 bases for J; bases not matched to a gene: 9. CDR3 coding DNA: TGTGCCATCAGAGGACAGGGTGCGAAATCAGATACGCAGTATTTT. Translating gives CAIRGQGAKSDTQYF.

This clone was counted once. The chain couples TRBV29-1 to TRBJ1-3; a weak D match, TRBD1 (5 bases). The CDR3 is 15 residues long. CDR1 is SQVTM and CDR2 is ANQGSEA in the germline V gene. V was pared by 2 bases and J by 4 bases, with 15 bases between. CDR3 in DNA: TGCAGCGTTGAAAGGGCGGCAGGGCCCGGAAACACCATATATTTT. Protein product: CSVERAAGPGNTIYF. Full variable domain (remainder filled in from reference TRBV29-1 and TRBJ1-3): SAVISQKPSRDICQRGTSLTIQCQVDSQVTMMFWYRQQPGQSLTLIATANQGSEATYESGFVIDKFPISRPNLTFSTLTVSNMSPEDSSIYLCSVERAAGPGNTIYFGEGSWLTVV.

This sequence joins TRBV9 and TRBJ2-5; 7 bases agree with TRBD1. The CDR3 runs 14 residues. Per the germline V gene, CDR1 is SGDLS and CDR2 is YYNGEE. V lost 3 bases, J lost 5 bases, and 7 bases stayed unmatched. CDR3 amino acids: CASSGTGALETQYF. In nucleotides, the CDR3 is TGTGCCAGCAGCGGAACAGGGGCGTTGGAGACCCAGTACTTC.

The chain has TRBV25-1 and TRBJ1-3; D may be TRBD1 (6 bases). Per the germline V gene, CDR1 is MGHDK and CDR2 is SYGVNS. The CDR3 is 17 amino acids. The ends were cut back, 7 bases at V and 4 bases at J, with 23 bases in the middle. In DNA, the CDR3 is TGTGCCAGCATTGTCCCACTCTACAGGGCGAACGGAAACACCATATATTTT. Its translation is CASIVPLYRANGNTIYF.

The CDR3: CASSPRLQANEQFF. The CDR3, as DNA: TGTGCCAGCTCACCGAGGTTACAGGCAAATGAGCAGTTCTTC. The rearrangement joins TRBV18 to TRBJ2-1, with D possibly being TRBD1 (5 bases). V was clipped by 3 bases and J by 7 bases, with 13 bases between them. This CDR3 spans 14 amino acids. From germline, CDR1 is KGHSH and CDR2 LQKENI.

The chain links TRBV6-1 to TRBJ2-2; D ambiguous. Looked up from germline, CDR1 is MNHNS and CDR2 is SASEGT. V was shortened by 7 bases and J by 6 bases, with 12 bases between the two germline ends. The CDR3 is made up of 13 amino acids. CDR3 loop: CASTWPRAGELFF. In DNA form, the CDR3 reads TGTGCCAGCACATGGCCTCGGGCCGGGGAGCTGTTTTTT.

This chain uses TRBV30 with TRBJ2-1; D is uncertain. Trimming shortened V by 2 bases and J by 9 bases, and 11 bases separated the two germline ends. The CDR3 is made up of 12 amino acids. Germline CDR1 reads GTSNPN; CDR2 reads SVGIG (reference sequence). CDR3 sequence (DNA): TGTGCCTGGAGTACCCTTTCCGTTGAGCAGTTCTTC. Translated: CAWSTLSVEQFF.

This clone was seen at least ten times. CDR3 in DNA: TGTGCCAGCAGTGACAGGTCCTACGAGCAGTACTTC. Its protein product is CASSDRSYEQYF. The V gene is TRBV2, the J gene TRBJ2-7; D is uncertain. Germline CDR1 is SNHLY and CDR2 is FYNNEI. V dropped 3 bases and J dropped 1 base, with 4 bases sitting between them. The CDR3 length is 12 residues.